A single sample gave rise to the 16 T cell receptor beta chains below, sequenced in a study of Graves' ophthalmopathy and Graves' hyperthyroidism. The TCR beta CDR3 regions underwent amplification from RNA transcripts. HTBI primers served in a first-round RT-PCR, which a second-round multiplex PCR followed. Using its own MiXCR run on the multiplex PCR reads, TCRdb lists one record per CDR3 protein. Altogether a few hundred thousand distinct CDR3 sequences are present, about 16% being singletons, with the ten largest covering about 7%. Sequencing was carried out using peripheral blood. These receptors were collected from a woman aged 18-29 years with stable Graves' hyperthyroidism.

This clonotype was picked up many times. The rearrangement joins TRBV28 to TRBJ2-5, with TRBD1 matching 7 bases. The CDR3 is 17 amino acids. The V segment lost 5 bases and the J segment 3 bases; nucleotides outside the gene matches: 15. Germline V gives CDR1 MDHEN, CDR2 SYDVKM. The CDR3 DNA is TGTGCCAGCAGTACCAACCCCGGGACAGTCCAGGAAGAGACCCAGTACTTC. This encodes CASSTNPGTVQEETQYF.

This clonotype occurred many times. The chain recombines TRBV6-1 with TRBJ1-5; a possible D gene is TRBD1 (5 bases). V lost 7 bases and J 4 bases, leaving 11 bases between the germline ends. The germline V gene has CDR1 MNHNS and CDR2 SASEGT. The CDR3 consists of 13 residues. CDR3 DNA: TGTGCCAGCAACAACGGGGGAAATCAGCCCCAGCATTTT. Translated: CASNNGGNQPQHF.

This clonotype was seen repeatedly, ten times or more. V and J are TRBV5-6 and TRBJ2-5, with 10 positions matching TRBD2. The germline CDR1 and CDR2 sequences are SGHDT and YYEEEE. V dropped 6 bases and J dropped 2; count of bases not matched to a gene: 19. This CDR3 is 19 amino acids long. The CDR3 DNA reads as TGTGCCAGCATCCCTGGGGGGGCTTCTAGCGGGGGTCCTCAAGAGACCCAGTACTTC. This codes for CASIPGGASSGGPQETQYF.

This clonotype was observed many times. The genes are TRBV25-1 and TRBJ1-2, with a possible D match to TRBD1 (5 bases). CDR3 length equals 12 residues. Germline values: CDR1 MGHDK, CDR2 SYGVNS. V shed 5 bases and J shed 6 bases, with 10 bases lying between them. DNA for the CDR3: TGTGCCAGCAGTCATCTCAGGGATGGCTACACCTTC. This sequence encodes CASSHLRDGYTF.

In its sample, this clonotype was seen many times. The chain joins TRBV6-2 or TRBV6-3 to TRBJ2-2, with TRBD1 identical over 9 bases. This CDR3 is 15 amino acids long. CDR1 and CDR2 (germline): MNHEY, SVGEGT. J was trimmed by 6 bases and V by 5 bases; bases with no gene match: 7. The CDR3 DNA is TGTGCCAGCAGTCGCGGGACAGGGAAGGCCGGGGAGCTGTTTTTT. Translating it yields CASSRGTGKAGELFF.

This clonotype has at least ten counts. This CDR3 reads CASSPTQGGNYGYTF. CDR3 nucleotides: TGCGCCAGCAGCCCGACTCAGGGGGGAAATTATGGCTACACCTTC. The V call is TRBV5-1, the J call TRBJ1-2, with 7 positions matching TRBD1. CDR3 size: 15 residues. Germline V gene lookup returns CDR1 SGHRS and CDR2 YFSETQ. Trimming took 4 bases from V and 5 from J; bases not matched to a gene: 11.

This clonotype occurred many times. This chain joins TRBV28 and TRBJ2-7; 11 nucleotides line up with TRBD1. After removal of 1 base from V and 3 bases from J, the junction contained 2 bases not matched to a gene. CDR3 length: 15 amino acids. The germline gives CDR1 MDHEN, CDR2 SYDVKM. CDR3 loop: CASSLLGTGGYEQYF. CDR3 coding DNA: TGTGCCAGCAGTTTATTGGGGACAGGGGGCTACGAGCAGTACTTC.

In its sample, this clonotype was seen many times. The chain joins TRBV7-8 to TRBJ2-7; 8 positions agree with TRBD2. Germline V gene data show CDR1 as SGHVS and CDR2 as FQNEAQ. Trimming took 4 bases from V and 2 from J; bases not matched to a gene: 10. This CDR3 has 16 amino acids. CDR3 sequence (DNA): TGTGCCAGCAGCTCCCGCAGACTAGCGAGGACCTACGAGCAGTACTTC. Its translation is CASSSRRLARTYEQYF.

The chain combines TRBV7-2 with TRBJ2-2; no reliable D call. Deletions cut 5 bases from V and 6 bases from J, with 10 bases between. The CDR3 contains 13 residues. From germline, CDR1 is SGHTA and CDR2 FQGNSA. The CDR3 protein is CASSPGPSGELFF. The CDR3, as DNA: TGTGCCAGCAGCCCTGGACCCTCCGGGGAGCTGTTTTTT.

This clonotype came up a few times. The chain uses TRBV5-1 and TRBJ1-3; D unclear. Between the trimmed V and J ends, which lost 0 bases and 7 bases, there was a span of 8 bases. The CDR3 has 13 amino acids. Germline assignment: CDR1 SGHRS and CDR2 YFSETQ. CDR3 coding DNA: TGCGCCAGCAGCTTGGAGGCCAGCAACACCATATATTTT. Translated, it gives CASSLEASNTIYF.

This clonotype has just one count. This rearrangement joins TRBV11-3 to TRBJ2-7; 10 positions agree with TRBD2. The trim removed 3 bases at V and 3 bases at J, leaving 2 bases unmatched. Looked up from germline, CDR1 is SGHNT and CDR2 is YENEEA. This CDR3 comprises 14 residues. This chain's CDR3 is CASSFASGSYEQYF. CDR3 bases: TGTGCCAGCAGCTTCGCTAGCGGGAGCTACGAGCAGTACTTC.

This clonotype was found many times. This rearrangement joins TRBV11-3 to TRBJ1-1; a possible D gene is TRBD1 (5 bases). Per the germline V gene, CDR1 is SGHNT and CDR2 is YENEEA. The length of the CDR3 is 14 residues. Trimming took off 1 base at V and 4 bases at J, with 10 bases between the two ends. Here the CDR3 reads CASSLVKGPTEAFF. DNA for the CDR3: TGTGCCAGCAGCTTAGTGAAGGGACCCACTGAAGCTTTCTTT.

This clonotype has at least ten counts. The chain has TRBV6-5 and TRBJ1-2; a possible D gene is TRBD1 (5 bases). The CDR3 totals 16 residues. Trimming pared 0 bases from V and 4 bases from J, leaving 15 bases between. Looked up from germline, CDR1 is MNHEY and CDR2 is SVGAGI. The CDR3 DNA reads as TGTGCCAGCAGTTACTCGCGAGCGGACACGAGCTATGGCTACACCTTC. It codes for CASSYSRADTSYGYTF.

This clonotype was counted only a few times. The rearrangement links TRBV2 to TRBJ2-7, with a tentative D call TRBD1 (5 bases). Trimming pared 4 bases from V and 2 bases from J, leaving 18 bases between. The V gene's germline CDR1 is SNHLY and CDR2 FYNNEI. This CDR3 is 16 amino acids long. The CDR3 reads CASSAAGQVVAYEQYF. CDR3 nucleotides: TGTGCCAGCAGTGCCGCAGGACAAGTCGTAGCCTACGAGCAGTACTTC.

The sample holds many counts of this clonotype. The chain links TRBV6-2 or TRBV6-3 to TRBJ2-5; no firm D call. This CDR3 contains 15 residues. Germline loops: CDR1 MNHEY, CDR2 SVGEGT. V was shortened by 0 bases and J by 2 bases, with 10 bases between the two germline ends. CDR3 protein: CASSYSLRIQETQYF. DNA for the CDR3: TGTGCCAGCAGTTACTCGCTGAGAATACAAGAGACCCAGTACTTC.

The CDR3 nucleotides are TGTGCCAGCAGCCCCGGGACAGGGGTTGGCACAGATACGCAGTATTTT. Translated, it gives CASSPGTGVGTDTQYF. The chain couples TRBV7-3 to TRBJ2-3; 10 bases line up with TRBD1. CDR3 length: 16 residues. CDR1 is SGHTA and CDR2 is FQGTGA in the germline V gene. V dropped 5 bases and J dropped 1; count of bases not matched to a gene: 6.